This TCR beta chain was profiled in a study of glioma-infiltrating T cells after dendritic cell vaccination. For the study at large: Samples are from glioblastoma patients in Phase I and II dendritic cell vaccine trials.

The PCR used 60 V beta and 13 J beta primers. Assay used: immunoSEQ multiplex PCR; TCRdb lists only in-frame clones, some missing. The table shows around 73,000 clones, with approximately 80% occurring only once. The V and J ends lost 3 bases and 3 bases, in that order; junction bases with no gene match: 5. The CDR3 runs to 17 residues. Germline CDR1 reads WSHSY; CDR2 reads SAAADI. The sequenced sample was blood, obtained before dendritic cell vaccination. This TCR was recovered from a human donor with glioblastoma. The V gene is TRBV10-2, the J gene TRBJ2-3, with 14 bases that match TRBD2. The CDR3 spells CASSEGTSGSRTDTQYF. The CDR3 region has the DNA TGCGCCAGCAGTGAAGGGACTAGCGGGAGTCGTACAGATACGCAGTATTTT.